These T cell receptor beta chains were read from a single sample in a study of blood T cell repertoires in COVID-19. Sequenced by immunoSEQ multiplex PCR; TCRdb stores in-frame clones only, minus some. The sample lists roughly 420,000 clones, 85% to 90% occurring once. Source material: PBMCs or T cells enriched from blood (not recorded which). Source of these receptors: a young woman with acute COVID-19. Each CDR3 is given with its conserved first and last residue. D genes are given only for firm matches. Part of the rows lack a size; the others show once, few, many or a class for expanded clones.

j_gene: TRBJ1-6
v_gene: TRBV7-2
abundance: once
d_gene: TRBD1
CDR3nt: TGTGCCAGCCGCCCCGCCGGACAGGGTAATTCACCCCTCCACTTT
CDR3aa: CASRPAGQGNSPLHF

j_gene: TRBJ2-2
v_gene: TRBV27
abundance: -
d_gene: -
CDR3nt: TGTGCCAGCAGTCCGGACGGGATCGCCACCGGGGAGCTGTTTTTT
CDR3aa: CASSPDGIATGELFF

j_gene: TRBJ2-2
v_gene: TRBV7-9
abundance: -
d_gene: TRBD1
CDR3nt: TGTGCCAGCAGACACCCTCAGGGGGTCGGCGGGGAGCTGTTTTTT
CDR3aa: CASRHPQGVGGELFF

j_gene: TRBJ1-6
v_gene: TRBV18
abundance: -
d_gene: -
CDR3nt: TGTGCCAGCTCACCGGCGGTGTTCGGATCACCCCTCCACTTT
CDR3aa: CASSPAVFGSPLHF

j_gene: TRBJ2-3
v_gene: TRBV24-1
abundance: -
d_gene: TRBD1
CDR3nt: TGTGCCACCAGTGATTTGAGGGCAGGGGGTAGGGATACGCAGTATTTT
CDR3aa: CATSDLRAGGRDTQYF

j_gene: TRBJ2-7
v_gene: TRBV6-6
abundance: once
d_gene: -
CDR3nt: TGTGCCAGCAGTTACTCTCAGGGCTCCGCGAGTGAGCAGTACTTC
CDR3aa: CASSYSQGSASEQYF

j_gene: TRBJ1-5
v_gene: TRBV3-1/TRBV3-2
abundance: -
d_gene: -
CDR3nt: TGTGCCAGCAGCCAAAAGGGGGTCGATCAGCCCCAGCATTTT
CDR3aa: CASSQKGVDQPQHF

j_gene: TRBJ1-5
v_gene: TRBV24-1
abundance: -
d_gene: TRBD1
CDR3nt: TGTGCCACCAGTGATATCCGTCTGGACAGGGAAGGCAATCAGCCCCAGCATTTT
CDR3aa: CATSDIRLDREGNQPQHF

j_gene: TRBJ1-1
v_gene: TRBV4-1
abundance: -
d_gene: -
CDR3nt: TGCGCCAGCAGCCAAGTACAGTTAACTGAAGCTTTCTTT
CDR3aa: CASSQVQLTEAFF

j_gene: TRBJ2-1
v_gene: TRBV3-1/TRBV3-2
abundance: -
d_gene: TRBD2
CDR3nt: TGTGCCAGCAGCCATCCGGGACTAGCGCGAGGGGGGGCCTACAATGAGCAGTTCTTC
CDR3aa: CASSHPGLARGGAYNEQFF

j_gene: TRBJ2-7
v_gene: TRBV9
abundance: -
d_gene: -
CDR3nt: TGTGCCAGCAGCGTAGGTAGGAGCTCCTACGAGCAGTACTTC
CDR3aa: CASSVGRSSYEQYF

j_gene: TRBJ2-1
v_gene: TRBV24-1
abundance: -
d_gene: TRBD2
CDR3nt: TGTGCCACTAAGACTAGCGGGGGTATTTTAACCTACAATGAGCAGTTCTTC
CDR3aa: CATKTSGGILTYNEQFF

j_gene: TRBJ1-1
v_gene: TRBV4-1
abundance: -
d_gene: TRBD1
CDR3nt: TGCGCCAGCAGCGAGATTGACAGGGTCACTGAAGCTTTCTTT
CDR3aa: CASSEIDRVTEAFF

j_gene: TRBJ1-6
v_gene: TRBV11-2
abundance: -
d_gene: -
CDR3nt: TGTGCCAGCAGCTTAGGGGCAGGCTGGTCCTATAATTCACCCCTCCACTTT
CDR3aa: CASSLGAGWSYNSPLHF

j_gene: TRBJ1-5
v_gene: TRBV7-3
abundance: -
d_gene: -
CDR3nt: TGTGCCAGCAGCTTAACCGTGGGAGGGCCACGCTCTAGCAATCAGCCCCAGCATTTT
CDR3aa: CASSLTVGGPRSSNQPQHF

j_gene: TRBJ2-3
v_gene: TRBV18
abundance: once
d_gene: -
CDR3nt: TGTGCCAGCTCACCACCGACAGGGACTAGCACAGATACGCAGTATTTT
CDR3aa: CASSPPTGTSTDTQYF

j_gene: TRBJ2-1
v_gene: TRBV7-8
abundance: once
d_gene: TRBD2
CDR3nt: TGTGCCAGCAGCTTAGGGACTAGCTCCTACAATGAGCAGTTCTTC
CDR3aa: CASSLGTSSYNEQFF

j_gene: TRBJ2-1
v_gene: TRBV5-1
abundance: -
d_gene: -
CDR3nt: TGCGCCAGCAGCCCTGGCTCGGGGGATGAGCAGTTCTTC
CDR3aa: CASSPGSGDEQFF

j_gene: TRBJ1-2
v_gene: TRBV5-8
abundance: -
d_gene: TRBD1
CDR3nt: TGTGCCAGCAGCTTGGATAGACAGGGGGCAGGTGGCTACACCTTC
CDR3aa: CASSLDRQGAGGYTF

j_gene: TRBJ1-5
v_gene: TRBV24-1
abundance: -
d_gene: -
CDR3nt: TGTGCCACCAGTGATTTGGACAGTAATCAGCCCCAGCATTTT
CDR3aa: CATSDLDSNQPQHF

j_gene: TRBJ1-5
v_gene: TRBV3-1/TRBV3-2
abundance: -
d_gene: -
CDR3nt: TGTGCCAGCAGCCCGAGCAATCAGCCCCAGCATTTT
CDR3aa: CASSPSNQPQHF

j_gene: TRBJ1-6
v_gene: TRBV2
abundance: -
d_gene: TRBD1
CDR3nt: TGTGCCAGCAGTGGGGGACAGGGGTATTCACCCCTCCACTTT
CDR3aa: CASSGGQGYSPLHF

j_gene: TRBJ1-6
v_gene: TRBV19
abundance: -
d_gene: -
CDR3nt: TGTGCCACCTCGGACAGACCTAATTCACCCCTCCACTTT
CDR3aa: CATSDRPNSPLHF

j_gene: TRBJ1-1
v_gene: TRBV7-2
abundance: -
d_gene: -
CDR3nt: TGTGCCAGCACGCCCGCGGTTCGAGGCACTGAAGCTTTCTTT
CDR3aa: CASTPAVRGTEAFF

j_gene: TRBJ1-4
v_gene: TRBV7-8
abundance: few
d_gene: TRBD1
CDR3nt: TGTGCCAGCAGCGTGGGACAGGGGAATGAAAAACTGTTTTTT
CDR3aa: CASSVGQGNEKLFF

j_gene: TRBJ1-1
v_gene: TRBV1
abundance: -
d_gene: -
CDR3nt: TGCACCAGCAGCCTCGTTCCAGGGGGCGGAGGGAACACTGAAGCTTTCTTT
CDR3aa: CTSSLVPGGGGNTEAFF

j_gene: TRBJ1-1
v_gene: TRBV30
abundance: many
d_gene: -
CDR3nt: TGTGCCTGGAGTTGGGAGGGTAGGGCTTTCTTT
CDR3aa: CAWSWEGRAFF

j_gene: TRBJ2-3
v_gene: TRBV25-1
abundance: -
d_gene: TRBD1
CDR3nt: TGTGCCAGCAGTGAATATCTACAGGGGGCAGATACGCAGTATTTT
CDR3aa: CASSEYLQGADTQYF

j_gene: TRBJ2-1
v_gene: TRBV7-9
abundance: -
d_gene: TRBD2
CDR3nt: TGTGCCAGCAGCAAAACCGGGACTAGCGGGGGGGTGCTAGGCAATGAGCAGTTCTTC
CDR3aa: CASSKTGTSGGVLGNEQFF

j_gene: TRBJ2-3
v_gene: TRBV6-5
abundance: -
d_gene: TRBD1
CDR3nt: TGTGCCAGCAGAGGACAGGCAGATACGCAGTATTTT
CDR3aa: CASRGQADTQYF

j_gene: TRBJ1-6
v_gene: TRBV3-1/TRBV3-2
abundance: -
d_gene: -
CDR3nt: TGTGCCAGCAGCCGAGTGATCTATAATTCACCCCTCCACTTT
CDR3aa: CASSRVIYNSPLHF

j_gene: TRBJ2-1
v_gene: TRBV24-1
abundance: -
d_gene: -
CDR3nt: TGTGCCACCAGTGTGTCGACAGCCTACAATGAGCAGTTCTTC
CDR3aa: CATSVSTAYNEQFF

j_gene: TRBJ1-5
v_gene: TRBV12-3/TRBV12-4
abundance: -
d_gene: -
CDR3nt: TGTGCCAGCAGTTTTCCCCCAGGGCAGCCCCAGCATTTT
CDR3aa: CASSFPPGQPQHF

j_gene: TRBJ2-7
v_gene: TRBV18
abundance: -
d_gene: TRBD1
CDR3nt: TGTGCCAGCTCACCACCGGTACAGGGGCCAGCCTACGAGCAGTACTTC
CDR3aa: CASSPPVQGPAYEQYF

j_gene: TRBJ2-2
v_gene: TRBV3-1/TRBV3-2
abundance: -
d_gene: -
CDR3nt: TGTGCCAGCAGCCAAACTAACACCGGGGAGCTGTTTTTT
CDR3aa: CASSQTNTGELFF

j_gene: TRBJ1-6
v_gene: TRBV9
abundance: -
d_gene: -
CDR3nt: TGTGCCAGCAGCCAGGGGATGGTGGATTATAATTCACCCCTCCACTTT
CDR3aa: CASSQGMVDYNSPLHF

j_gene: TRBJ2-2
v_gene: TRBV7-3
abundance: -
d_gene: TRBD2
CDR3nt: TGTGCCAGCAGCCCCGGGGGACTAGCAGGGACCGGGGAGCTGTTTTTT
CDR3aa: CASSPGGLAGTGELFF

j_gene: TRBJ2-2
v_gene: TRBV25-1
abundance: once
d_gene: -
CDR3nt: TGTGCCAGCAGTGAGGCACAGGGCGTCCGGGAGCTGTTTTTT
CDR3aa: CASSEAQGVRELFF

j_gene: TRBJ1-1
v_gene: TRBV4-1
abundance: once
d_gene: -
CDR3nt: TGCGCCAGCAGCCAAGGTAGAAGCAAGAACACTGAAGCTTTCTTT
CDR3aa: CASSQGRSKNTEAFF

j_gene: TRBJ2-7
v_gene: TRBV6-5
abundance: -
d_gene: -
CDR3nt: TGTGCCAGCAGTTACTCGATTGCGTTCTACGAGCAGTACTTC
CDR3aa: CASSYSIAFYEQYF

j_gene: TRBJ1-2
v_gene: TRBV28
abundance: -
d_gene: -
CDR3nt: TGTGCCAGCAGGGGAGGCTATGGCTACACCTTC
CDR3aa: CASRGGYGYTF

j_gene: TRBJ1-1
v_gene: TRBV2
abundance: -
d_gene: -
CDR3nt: TGTGCCAGCAGTGAGAGGACTGAAGCTTTCTTT
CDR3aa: CASSERTEAFF

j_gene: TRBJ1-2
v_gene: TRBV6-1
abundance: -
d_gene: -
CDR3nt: TGTGCCAGCAGTGAAGGCCGACACGGCTACGACTATGGCTACACCTTC
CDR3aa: CASSEGRHGYDYGYTF

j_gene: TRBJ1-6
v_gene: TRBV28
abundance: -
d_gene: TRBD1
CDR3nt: TGTGCCAGCAGTTTAACAGGGGGTAGTTCACCCCTCCACTTT
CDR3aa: CASSLTGGSSPLHF

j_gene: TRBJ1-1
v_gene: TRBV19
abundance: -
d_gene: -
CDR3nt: TGTGCCAGTAGTAACGGGAACACTGAAGCTTTCTTT
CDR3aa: CASSNGNTEAFF

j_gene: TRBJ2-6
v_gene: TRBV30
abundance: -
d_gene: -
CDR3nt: TGTGCCTGTCTCTCTGGGGCCAACGTCCTGACTTTC
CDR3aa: CACLSGANVLTF

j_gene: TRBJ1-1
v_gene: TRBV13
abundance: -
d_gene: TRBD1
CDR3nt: TGTGCCAGCAGTCCGGGACAGGTGAACACTGAAGCTTTCTTT
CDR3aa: CASSPGQVNTEAFF

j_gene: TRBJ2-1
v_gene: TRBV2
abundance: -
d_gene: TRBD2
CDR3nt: TGTGCCAGCAGGATCGGGGGGGCTAGGAATGAGCAGTTCTTC
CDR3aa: CASRIGGARNEQFF

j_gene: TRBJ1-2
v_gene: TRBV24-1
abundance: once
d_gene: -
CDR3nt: TGTGCCACCAGTGATCCAACTCTGACAGGATCCTATGGCTACACCTTC
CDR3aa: CATSDPTLTGSYGYTF

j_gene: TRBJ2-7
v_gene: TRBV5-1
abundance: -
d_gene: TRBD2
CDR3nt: TGCGCCAGCAGCTTGGGCCTAGCGGCGACCTACGAGCAGTACTTC
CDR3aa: CASSLGLAATYEQYF

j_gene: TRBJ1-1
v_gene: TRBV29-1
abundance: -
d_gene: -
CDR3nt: TGCAGCGTGATGGGCCGGATGAACACTGAAGCTTTCTTT
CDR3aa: CSVMGRMNTEAFF

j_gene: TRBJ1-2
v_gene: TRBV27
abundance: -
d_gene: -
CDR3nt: TGTGCCAGCAGTTTGTCTGCGTGGGGCGGTGGCTACACCTTC
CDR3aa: CASSLSAWGGGYTF

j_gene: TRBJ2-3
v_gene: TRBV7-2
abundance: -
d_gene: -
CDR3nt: TGTGCCAGCAGCTCCATGCTAGCGAGGAGCACAGATACGCAGTATTTT
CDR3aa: CASSSMLARSTDTQYF

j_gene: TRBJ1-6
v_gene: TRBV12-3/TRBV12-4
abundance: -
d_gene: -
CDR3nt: TGTGCCAGCAGTTTACAGGGTTCACCCCTCCACTTT
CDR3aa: CASSLQGSPLHF

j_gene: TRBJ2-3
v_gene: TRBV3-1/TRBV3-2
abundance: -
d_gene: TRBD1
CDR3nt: TGTGCCAGCAGCCCTTATCGACAGGGGAGCACAGATACGCAGTATTTT
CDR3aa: CASSPYRQGSTDTQYF